Each of the 22 T cell receptor beta chains below was sequenced from the same sample in a study of blood T cell repertoires in COVID-19. Sequencing used immunoSEQ multiplex PCR; TCRdb keeps in-frame clones, though not all of them. The table has roughly 420,000 clones, roughly 90% seen once. The sample comprised PBMCs or T cells enriched from blood (not recorded which). These receptors all come from a woman aged 30 to 39 with acute COVID-19.

This chain connects TRBV2 to TRBJ1-2; tentatively, D is TRBD1 (5 bases). The CDR3 is made up of 13 amino acids. The germline V gene encodes CDR1 SNHLY and CDR2 FYNNEI. The ends were cut back, 3 bases at V and 4 bases at J, with 9 bases in the middle. The CDR3 reads CASSEGGSYGYTF. Here the CDR3 DNA reads TGTGCCAGCAGTGAGGGGGGGAGCTATGGCTACACCTTC.

The J gene is TRBJ2-2, the V gene TRBV5-8; TRBD1 aligns across 7 bases. With 6 bases clipped from V and 5 bases from J, the junction kept 10 bases outside the gene matches. CDR1 and CDR2 (germline): SGHTS, YDEGEE. CDR3 length: 15 amino acids. CDR3 protein: CASNQWVQGTGELFF. In DNA, the CDR3 is TGTGCCAGCAACCAATGGGTACAGGGGACCGGGGAGCTGTTTTTT.

The count of this clone is one. The chain recombines TRBV28 with TRBJ1-1, with TRBD1 identical over 10 bases. CDR3 length: 15 amino acids. In germline, CDR1 is MDHEN, CDR2 SYDVKM. V was clipped by 8 bases and J by 0 bases; unmatched bases: 6. DNA for the CDR3: TGTGCCAGCGGCAGACAGGGGGCCATGAACACTGAAGCTTTCTTT. Translated: CASGRQGAMNTEAFF.

The chain uses TRBV11-2 and TRBJ1-1; TRBD1 aligns across 8 bases. This CDR3 contains 17 residues. Germline trimming cut 4 bases from V and 1 base from J; bases unmatched to any gene: 11. Germline V gene lookup returns CDR1 SGHAT and CDR2 FQNNGV. The CDR3 protein is CASSSSGRGPRNTEAFF. The DNA of the CDR3 is TGTGCCAGCAGCTCGTCCGGCAGGGGGCCGCGGAACACTGAAGCTTTCTTT.

The CDR3: CASSGLGQGAGGYTF. The CDR3 nucleotides are TGTGCCAGCAGTGGGCTGGGACAGGGGGCAGGTGGCTACACCTTC. This chain uses TRBV2 with TRBJ1-2; 12 nucleotides line up with TRBD1. Germline CDR1 reads SNHLY; CDR2 reads FYNNEI. CDR3 length: 15 residues. The V and J ends lost 4 bases and 7 bases, in that order; junction bases with no gene match: 7.

The chain combines TRBV2 with TRBJ1-5, with 9 positions matching TRBD1. V lost 6 bases, J lost 4 bases, and 7 bases stayed unmatched. This CDR3 has 15 amino acids. Germline V lookup: CDR1 SNHLY, CDR2 FYNNEI. The CDR3 loop is CASSEGQGPNQPQHF. The CDR3 coding sequence is TGTGCCAGCAGCGAGGGACAGGGCCCTAATCAGCCCCAGCATTTT.

The chain joins TRBV4-1 to TRBJ1-3; a weak D match, TRBD1 (5 bases). The CDR3 length is 15 residues. Deletions cut 0 bases from V and 1 base from J, with 7 bases between. Germline V gives CDR1 MGHRA, CDR2 YSYEKL. DNA of the CDR3: TGCGCCAGCAGCCAAGATCAGGGTTCTGGAAACACCATATATTTT. Its translation: CASSQDQGSGNTIYF.

The rearrangement links TRBV9 to TRBJ1-1; D gene uncertain. V lost 2 bases, J lost 1 base, and 12 bases lay in between. Germline V lookup: CDR1 SGDLS, CDR2 YYNGEE. This CDR3 is 15 amino acids long. CDR3 loop: CASSVLGEGNTEAFF. CDR3 coding DNA: TGTGCCAGCAGCGTTCTCGGGGAGGGGAACACTGAAGCTTTCTTT.

V usage is TRBV5-3 and J usage is TRBJ2-5, with a tentative D call TRBD2 (6 bases). TRBV5-3 is flagged as an ORF with uncertain function. This CDR3 comprises 17 residues. V lost 8 bases and J 0 bases, leaving 23 bases between the germline ends. The CDR3 protein is CARIISRGGQYQETQYF. For the CDR3, the DNA is TGTGCCAGGATTATAAGTCGAGGAGGGCAGTACCAAGAGACCCAGTACTTC.

This chain links TRBV7-2 with TRBJ1-5; maybe TRBD1 (6 bases). The V gene's germline CDR1 is SGHTA and CDR2 FQGNSA. The CDR3 contains 16 residues. Trimming pared 5 bases from V and 7 bases from J, leaving 21 bases between. CDR3 sequence reads: CASSNKGGRKEQPQHF. In nucleotides, the CDR3 is TGTGCCAGCAGCAACAAAGGGGGAAGAAAAGAGCAGCCCCAGCATTTT.

This chain connects TRBV5-5 to TRBJ1-3, with D possibly TRBD1 on 6 matching bases. V lost 3 bases and J lost 0, with 10 bases in between. The CDR3 totals 15 residues. Germline loops: CDR1 SGHKS, CDR2 YYEKEE (reference sequence). CDR3 amino acids: CASSWGPDSGNTIYF. CDR3 coding DNA: TGTGCCAGCAGCTGGGGGCCTGACTCTGGAAACACCATATATTTT.

The chain carries TRBV5-4 and TRBJ2-5, with D unclear. Germline CDR1 SGHNT, CDR2 YYREEE (reference sequence). Trimming took off 2 bases at V and 4 bases at J, with 9 bases between the two ends. The CDR3 totals 13 residues. The CDR3 DNA follows: TGTGCCAGCAGCTTAGTCGGTGGAGAGACCCAGTACTTC. This sequence encodes CASSLVGGETQYF. The entire variable domain, with the rest obtained from reference TRBV5-4 and TRBJ2-5, is as follows: ETGVTQSPTHLIKTRGQQVTLRCSSQSGHNTVSWYQQALGQGPQFIFQYYREEENGRGNFPPRFSGLQFPNYSSELNVNALELDDSALYLCASSLVGGETQYFGPGTRLLVL.

This chain joins TRBV7-8 and TRBJ2-4; TRBD2 matches 11 bases. CDR1 is SGHVS, CDR2 FQNEAQ, per germline. The CDR3 is 16 amino acids. J lost 3 bases, V lost 5 bases, and 6 bases had no gene match. The CDR3: CASSDWLAGGKNIQYF. DNA of the CDR3: TGTGCCAGCAGCGACTGGCTAGCGGGGGGCAAAAACATTCAGTACTTC. Full variable domain (rest looked up from reference TRBV7-8 and TRBJ2-4): GAGVSQSPRYKVAKRGQDVALRCDPISGHVSLFWYQQALGQGPEFLTYFQNEAQLDKSGLPSDRFFAERPEGSVSTLKIQRTQQEDSAVYLCASSDWLAGGKNIQYFGAGTRLSVL.

About this clone: Distinct nucleotide sequences in the sample also encode this CDR3. The V call is TRBV24-1, the J call TRBJ2-3, with D tentatively TRBD1 (6 bases). Per germline, CDR1 KGHDR and CDR2 SFDVKD. CDR3 length equals 16 residues. Deletions cut 4 bases from V and 0 bases from J, with 13 bases between. The CDR3 sequence is CATSDQAGTSTDTQYF. The CDR3 DNA sequence: TGTGCCACCAGTGACCAAGCCGGGACAAGCACAGATACGCAGTATTTT.

The rearrangement joins TRBV7-9 to TRBJ1-1, with D hard to call. Germline V gene sequence: CDR1 SEHNR, CDR2 FQNEAQ (reference sequence). Trimming pared 5 bases from V and 8 bases from J, leaving 15 bases between. The CDR3 is made up of 13 amino acids. CDR3 bases: TGTGCCAGCAGCCCCCCGCCGGGATTCGAAGCTTTCTTT. This sequence encodes CASSPPPGFEAFF. Together with reference TRBV7-9 and TRBJ1-1, the CDR3 gives the full variable domain: DTGVSQNPRHKITKRGQNVTFRCDPISEHNRLYWYRQTLGQGPEFLTYFQNEAQLEKSRLLSDRFSAERPKGSFSTLEIQRTEQGDSAMYLCASSPPPGFEAFFGQGTRLTVV.

J is TRBJ1-1 and V is TRBV5-5; 10 bases map to TRBD1. Germline values: CDR1 SGHKS, CDR2 YYEKEE (reference sequence). After removal of 5 bases from V and 2 bases from J, the junction contained 12 bases not matched to a gene. The CDR3 totals 17 residues. The CDR3 protein is CASSLLPGQGSNTEAFF. The DNA for the CDR3 is TGTGCCAGCAGTTTACTCCCGGGACAGGGGTCCAACACTGAAGCTTTCTTT.

The chain combines TRBV2 with TRBJ1-1, with D possibly TRBD1 on 5 matching bases. The V end was cut by 6 bases, the J end by 5 bases, with 16 bases between. The V gene's germline CDR1 is SNHLY and CDR2 FYNNEI. This CDR3 has 14 residues. CDR3 DNA sequence: TGTGCCAGCAGCACTCAGGGCCGCGGTACTGAAGCTTTCTTT. This codes for CASSTQGRGTEAFF.

The chain employs TRBV5-1 and TRBJ1-2; 9 bases agree with TRBD1. CDR3 length: 19 amino acids. Germline CDR1 reads SGHRS; CDR2 reads YFSETQ. V shed 0 bases and J 4 bases; nucleotides not matched to a gene: 16. The CDR3 sequence is CASSLEPLGTGKTSYGYTF. CDR3 in DNA: TGCGCCAGCAGCTTGGAACCCCTCGGGACAGGGAAAACCTCCTATGGCTACACCTTC.

There are a few counts of this clone. The V call is TRBV7-7, the J call TRBJ1-1, with TRBD1 matching over 9 bases. This CDR3 contains 13 residues. V lost 4 bases, J lost 7 bases, and 4 bases stayed unmatched. Germline CDR1 is SSHAT and CDR2 is FNYEAQ (reference sequence). CDR3 amino acids: CASSSGQGGEAFF. The CDR3 DNA reads TGTGCCAGCAGCTCGGGACAGGGCGGTGAAGCTTTCTTT.

The chain couples TRBV7-9 to TRBJ1-1; D gene ambiguous. The CDR3 covers 14 residues. V was trimmed by 1 base and J by 6 bases, leaving 12 bases between them. Germline V gives CDR1 SEHNR, CDR2 FQNEAQ (reference sequence). The CDR3 DNA sequence: TGTGCCAGCAGCTTAGTGGGAGGTGAGGCTGAAGCTTTCTTT. Translated: CASSLVGGEAEAFF.

For the CDR3, the DNA is TGTGCCAGCAGCCGTGAACAGGGGGTCACTGAAGCTTTCTTT. Its translation is CASSREQGVTEAFF. The chain uses TRBV7-9 and TRBJ1-1; 8 nucleotides match TRBD1. CDR1 and CDR2 from the germline V gene are SEHNR and FQNEAQ (reference sequence). CDR3 length equals 14 residues. V shed 5 bases, J shed 4 bases, and the junction held 6 bases outside the gene matches. The variable domain in full, with the rest retrieved from reference TRBV7-9 and TRBJ1-1, is DTGVSQNPRHKITKRGQNVTFRCDPISEHNRLYWYRQTLGQGPEFLTYFQNEAQLEKSRLLSDRFSAERPKGSFSTLEIQRTEQGDSAMYLCASSREQGVTEAFFGQGTRLTVV.

The rearrangement joins TRBV7-2 to TRBJ2-2, with TRBD1 matching over 7 bases. V was pared by 5 bases and J by 6 bases, with 3 bases of the junction left unmatched. This CDR3 comprises 13 residues. Germline loops: CDR1 SGHTA, CDR2 FQGNSA. DNA for the CDR3: TGTGCCAGCAGCATACAGGGGTCCGGGGAGCTGTTTTTT. Its protein is CASSIQGSGELFF.